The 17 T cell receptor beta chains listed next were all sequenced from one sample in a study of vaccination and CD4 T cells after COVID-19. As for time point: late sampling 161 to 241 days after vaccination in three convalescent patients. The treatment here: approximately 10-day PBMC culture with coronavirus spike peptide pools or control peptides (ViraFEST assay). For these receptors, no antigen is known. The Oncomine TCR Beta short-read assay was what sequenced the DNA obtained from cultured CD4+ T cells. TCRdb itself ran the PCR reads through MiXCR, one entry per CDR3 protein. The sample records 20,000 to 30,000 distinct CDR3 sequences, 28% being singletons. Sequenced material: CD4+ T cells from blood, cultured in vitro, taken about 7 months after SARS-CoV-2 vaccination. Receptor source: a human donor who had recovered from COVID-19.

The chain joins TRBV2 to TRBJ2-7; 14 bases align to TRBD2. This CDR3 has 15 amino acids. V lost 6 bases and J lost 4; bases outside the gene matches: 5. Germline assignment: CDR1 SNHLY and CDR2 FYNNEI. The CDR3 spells CASRGTSGSKYEQYF. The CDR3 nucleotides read TGTGCCAGCAGGGGGACTAGCGGGAGTAAGTACGAGCAGTACTTC.

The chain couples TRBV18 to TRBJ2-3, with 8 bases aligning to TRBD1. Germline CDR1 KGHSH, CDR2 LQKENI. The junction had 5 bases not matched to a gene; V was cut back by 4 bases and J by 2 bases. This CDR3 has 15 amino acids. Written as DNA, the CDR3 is TGTGCCAGCTCACGCGGGACAGGCTACACAGATACGCAGTATTTT. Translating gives CASSRGTGYTDTQYF.

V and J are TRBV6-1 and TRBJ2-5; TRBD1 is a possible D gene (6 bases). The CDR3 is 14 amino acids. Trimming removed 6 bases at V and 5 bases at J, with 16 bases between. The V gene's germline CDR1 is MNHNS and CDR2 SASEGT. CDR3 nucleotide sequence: TGTGCCAGCAGATTACAGGGCACGCGGGAGACCCAGTACTTC. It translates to CASRLQGTRETQYF.

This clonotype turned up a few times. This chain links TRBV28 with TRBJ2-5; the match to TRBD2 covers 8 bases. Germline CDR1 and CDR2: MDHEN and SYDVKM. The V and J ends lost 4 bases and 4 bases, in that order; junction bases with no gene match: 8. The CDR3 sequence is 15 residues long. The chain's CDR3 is CASSYTGGGLETQYF. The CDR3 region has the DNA TGTGCCAGCAGTTACACGGGGGGGGGTCTAGAGACCCAGTACTTC. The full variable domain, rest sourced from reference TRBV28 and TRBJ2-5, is DVKVTQSSRYLVKRTGEKVFLECVQDMDHENMFWYRQDPGLGLRLIYFSYDVKMKEKGDIPEGYSVSREKKERFSLILESASTNQTSMYLCASSYTGGGLETQYFGPGTRLLVL.

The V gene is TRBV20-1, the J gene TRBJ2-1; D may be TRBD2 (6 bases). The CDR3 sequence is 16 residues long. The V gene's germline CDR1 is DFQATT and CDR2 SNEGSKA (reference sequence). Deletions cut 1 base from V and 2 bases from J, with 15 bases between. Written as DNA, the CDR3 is TGCAGTGCTAGAGGGGTCGAGCGGGTCCCCTACAATGAGCAGTTCTTC. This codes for CSARGVERVPYNEQFF.

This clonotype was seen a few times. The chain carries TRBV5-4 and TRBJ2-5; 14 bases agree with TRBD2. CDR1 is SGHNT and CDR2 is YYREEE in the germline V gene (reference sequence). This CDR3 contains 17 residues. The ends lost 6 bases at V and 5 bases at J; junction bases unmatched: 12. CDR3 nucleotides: TGTGCCAGCACCACCACGGGACTAGCGGGAGTCGGGGAGACCCAGTACTTC. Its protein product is CASTTTGLAGVGETQYF.

The CDR3 protein is CASSQPGTLYEQYF. The CDR3 bases are TGCGCCAGCAGCCAACCCGGGACCCTGTACGAGCAGTACTTC. The chain is built from TRBV4-1 and TRBJ2-7; possibly TRBD1 or TRBD2 for D (5 bases each). Germline-derived CDR1 and CDR2 are MGHRA and YSYEKL. Trimming removed 2 bases from V and 4 bases from J, with 12 bases in between. CDR3 length: 14 residues.

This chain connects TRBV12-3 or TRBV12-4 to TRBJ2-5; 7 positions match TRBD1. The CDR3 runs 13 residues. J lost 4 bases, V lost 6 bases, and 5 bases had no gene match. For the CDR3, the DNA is TGTGCCAGCAGCCAGACAGGGCCAGAGACCCAGTACTTC. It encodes CASSQTGPETQYF.

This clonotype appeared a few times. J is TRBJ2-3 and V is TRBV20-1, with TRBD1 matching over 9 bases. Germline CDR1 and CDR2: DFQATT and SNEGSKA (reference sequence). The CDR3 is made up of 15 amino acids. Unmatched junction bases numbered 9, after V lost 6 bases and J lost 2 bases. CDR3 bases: TGCAGTGCGCCTCCCCGGGACAGGGCCACAGATACGCAGTATTTT. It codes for CSAPPRDRATDTQYF.

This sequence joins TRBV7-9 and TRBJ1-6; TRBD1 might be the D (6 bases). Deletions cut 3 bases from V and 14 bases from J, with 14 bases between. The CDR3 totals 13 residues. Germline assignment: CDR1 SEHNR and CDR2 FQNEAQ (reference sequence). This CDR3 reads CASSLAAGEALHF. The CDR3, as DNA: TGTGCCAGCAGCTTGGCGGCAGGGGAGGCCCTCCACTTT.

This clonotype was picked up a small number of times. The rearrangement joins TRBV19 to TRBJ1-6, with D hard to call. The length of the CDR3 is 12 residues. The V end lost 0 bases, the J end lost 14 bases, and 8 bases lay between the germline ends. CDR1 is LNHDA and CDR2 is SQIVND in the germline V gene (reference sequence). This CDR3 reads CASSIDHQSLHF. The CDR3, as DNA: TGTGCCAGTAGTATAGATCACCAATCCCTCCACTTT.

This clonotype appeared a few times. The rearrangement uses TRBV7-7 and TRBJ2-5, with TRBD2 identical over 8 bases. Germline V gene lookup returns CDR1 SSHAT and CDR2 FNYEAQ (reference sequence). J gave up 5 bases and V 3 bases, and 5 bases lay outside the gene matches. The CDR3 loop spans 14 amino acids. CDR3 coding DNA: TGTGCCAGCAGCTTTAGCGGGACACGGGAGACCCAGTACTTC. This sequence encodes CASSFSGTRETQYF.

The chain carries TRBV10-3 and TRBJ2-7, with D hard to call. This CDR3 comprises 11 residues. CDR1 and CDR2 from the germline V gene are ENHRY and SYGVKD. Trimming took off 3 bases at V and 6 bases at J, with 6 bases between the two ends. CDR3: CAISDTAEQYF. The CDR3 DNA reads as TGTGCCATCAGTGACACAGCCGAGCAGTACTTC.

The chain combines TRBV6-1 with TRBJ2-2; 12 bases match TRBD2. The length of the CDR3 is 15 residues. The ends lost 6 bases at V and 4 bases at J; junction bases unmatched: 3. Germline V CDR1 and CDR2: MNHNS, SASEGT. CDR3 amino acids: CASRTSGRATGELFF. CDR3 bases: TGTGCCAGCAGGACTAGCGGGAGAGCCACCGGGGAGCTGTTTTTT.

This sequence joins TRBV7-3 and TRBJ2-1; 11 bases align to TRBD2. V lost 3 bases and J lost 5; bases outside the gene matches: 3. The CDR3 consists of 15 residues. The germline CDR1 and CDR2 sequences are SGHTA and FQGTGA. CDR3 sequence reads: CASSLGTSGNNEQFF. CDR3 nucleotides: TGTGCCAGCAGCTTGGGGACTAGCGGAAACAATGAGCAGTTCTTC.

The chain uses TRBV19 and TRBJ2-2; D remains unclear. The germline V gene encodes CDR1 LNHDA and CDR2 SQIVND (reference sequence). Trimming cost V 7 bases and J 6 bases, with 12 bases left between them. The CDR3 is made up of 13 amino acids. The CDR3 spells CASIGVSAGELFF. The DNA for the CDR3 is TGTGCCAGTATCGGAGTCTCGGCCGGGGAGCTGTTTTTT.

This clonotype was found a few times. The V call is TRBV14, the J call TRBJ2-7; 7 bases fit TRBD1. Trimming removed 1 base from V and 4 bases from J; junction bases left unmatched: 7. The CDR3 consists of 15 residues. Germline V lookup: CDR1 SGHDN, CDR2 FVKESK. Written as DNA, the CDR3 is TGTGCCAGCAGCCAAGCGTCCACAGGGGCTTACGAGCAGTACTTC. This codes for CASSQASTGAYEQYF.